These 31 T cell receptor beta chains were all obtained from the same sample, sequenced in a study of shared clonotypes between healthy human individuals. Only in-frame clones appear in the TCRdb table, and some are missing; sequencing was by immunoSEQ multiplex PCR. The sample has about 1.1 million clones, around 82% seen once. The source material was memory CD4+ T cells from PBMCs. The subset here: CD45RA-negative fraction. These receptor sequences come from a man younger than 30 in good health. Some clones in this sample may be carry-over from other donors' samples.

The chain joins TRBV11-3 to TRBJ1-2; 8 bases agree with TRBD1. This CDR3 contains 13 residues. The V gene's germline CDR1 is SGHNT and CDR2 YENEEA. V lost 2 bases, J lost 5 bases, and 1 base stayed unmatched. This chain's CDR3 is CASSLTGGYGYTF. CDR3 DNA: TGTGCCAGCAGCTTAACAGGGGGATATGGCTACACCTTC.

The chain carries TRBV6-1 and TRBJ1-5, with a weak D call TRBD1 (5 bases). CDR3 size: 14 residues. Germline CDR1 MNHNS, CDR2 SASEGT. V lost 8 bases to trimming and J lost 0 bases, with 11 bases between them. CDR3 protein: CASGAGNSNQPQHF. CDR3 bases: TGTGCCAGCGGGGCGGGGAATAGCAATCAGCCCCAGCATTTT.

V gene TRBV12-5 combines with J gene TRBJ2-1, with D perhaps TRBD2 (5 bases). V was cut by 5 bases and J by 0 bases, with 8 bases left in between. The CDR3 spans 14 residues. The germline CDR1 and CDR2 sequences are LGHNT and FRNRAP. CDR3 coding DNA: TGTGCTAGTGGTATAGGGAGCTCCTACAATGAGCAGTTCTTC. This translates into CASGIGSSYNEQFF.

This chain connects TRBV7-9 to TRBJ2-7, with a possible D match to TRBD1 (6 bases). Trimming removed 4 bases at V and 0 bases at J, with 10 bases between. Germline V gene sequence: CDR1 SEHNR, CDR2 FQNEAQ (reference sequence). CDR3 length: 14 residues. The CDR3 reads CASSSGVFSYEQYF. CDR3 sequence (DNA): TGTGCCAGCAGCTCAGGGGTTTTCTCCTACGAGCAGTACTTC.

This chain uses TRBV7-8 with TRBJ2-7, with 8 bases aligning to TRBD2. The germline V gene encodes CDR1 SGHVS and CDR2 FQNEAQ. This CDR3 comprises 13 residues. V lost 0 bases and J lost 7; bases outside the gene matches: 2. CDR3 protein: CASSLAGLGEQYF. Here the CDR3 DNA reads TGTGCCAGCAGCTTAGCGGGACTAGGAGAGCAGTACTTC.

This clone was observed a handful of times. The rearrangement uses TRBV5-1 and TRBJ2-7; no clear D. The germline V and J ends were trimmed by 0 bases and 3 bases, with 13 bases remaining between them. Germline-derived CDR1 and CDR2 are SGHRS and YFSETQ. CDR3 length equals 15 residues. This CDR3 is CASSLGQEKVYEQYF. In DNA form, the CDR3 reads TGCGCCAGCAGCTTGGGGCAAGAAAAGGTCTACGAGCAGTACTTC.

The chain combines TRBV20-1 with TRBJ1-1; D gene uncertain. Germline CDR1 reads DFQATT; CDR2 reads SNEGSKA (reference sequence). The V end lost 6 bases, the J end lost 2 bases, and 7 bases lay between the germline ends. CDR3 length equals 11 residues. CDR3 bases: TGCAGTGCCCTATATAACACTGAAGCTTTCTTT. It specifies CSALYNTEAFF.

V usage is TRBV6-5 and J usage is TRBJ2-1, with D unresolved. Germline V gene sequence: CDR1 MNHEY, CDR2 SVGAGI. The V end lost 4 bases, the J end lost 2 bases, and 9 bases lay between the germline ends. The CDR3 is 14 amino acids. The CDR3 DNA reads as TGTGCCAGCAGTTTCCGCGGAGCCTACAATGAGCAGTTCTTC. Residues: CASSFRGAYNEQFF.

The DNA of the CDR3 is TGCGCCAGCAGCTTCCCTTGGGCGGATAGGTACACCGGGGAGCTGTTTTTT. Residues: CASSFPWADRYTGELFF. The rearrangement links TRBV5-1 to TRBJ2-2; D not certain. Germline values: CDR1 SGHRS, CDR2 YFSETQ. V dropped 2 bases and J dropped 3 bases, with 17 bases sitting between them. The CDR3 is 17 residues long.

This clone occurred many times. This sequence joins TRBV2 and TRBJ2-7; D is unclear. Trimming took off 7 bases at V and 1 base at J, with 8 bases between the two ends. The CDR3 loop spans 12 amino acids. Looked up from germline, CDR1 is SNHLY and CDR2 is FYNNEI. The CDR3 loop is CASTSESYEQYF. The CDR3, as DNA: TGTGCCAGCACTTCAGAGTCCTACGAGCAGTACTTC. The whole variable domain, filled in from reference TRBV2 and TRBJ2-7, reads EPEVTQTPSHQVTQMGQEVILRCVPISNHLYFYWYRQILGQKVEFLVSFYNNEISEKSEIFDDQFSVERPDGSNFTLKIRSTKLEDSAMYFCASTSESYEQYFGPGTRLTVT.

The chain couples TRBV29-1 to TRBJ2-1, with D possibly matching TRBD2 (6 bases). Germline V lookup: CDR1 SQVTM, CDR2 ANQGSEA. There are 14 residues in the CDR3. V was cut by 2 bases and J by 3 bases, with 11 bases left in between. The CDR3 spells CSVEWGGHYNEQFF. DNA for the CDR3: TGCAGCGTTGAATGGGGAGGCCACTACAATGAGCAGTTCTTC.

This clone occurred a few times. At the DNA level, this CDR3 is encoded by other sequences in the same sample as well. The J gene is TRBJ1-1, the V gene TRBV7-9; no reliable D call. This CDR3 is built from 15 residues. V dropped 1 base and J dropped 0 bases, with 9 bases sitting between them. Germline V gene sequence: CDR1 SEHNR, CDR2 FQNEAQ (reference sequence). This CDR3 reads CASSLGGLMNTEAFF. The CDR3 DNA reads as TGTGCCAGCAGCTTAGGAGGGTTAATGAACACTGAAGCTTTCTTT. Based on the CDR3 plus reference TRBV7-9 and TRBJ1-1, the full variable domain is DTGVSQNPRHKITKRGQNVTFRCDPISEHNRLYWYRQTLGQGPEFLTYFQNEAQLEKSRLLSDRFSAERPKGSFSTLEIQRTEQGDSAMYLCASSLGGLMNTEAFFGQGTRLTVV.

This clone has a handful of counts. This rearrangement joins TRBV9 to TRBJ2-7; D ambiguous. CDR3 length: 13 amino acids. The V gene's germline CDR1 is SGDLS and CDR2 YYNGEE. V lost 0 bases, J lost 6 bases, and 10 bases lay in between. DNA of the CDR3: TGTGCCAGCAGCGTAGCGTCGGGTCGCGAGCAGTACTTC. Protein: CASSVASGREQYF.

The chain carries TRBV18 and TRBJ1-5; maybe TRBD1 (5 bases). This CDR3 region has 14 residues. V lost 2 bases, J lost 7 bases, and 12 bases lay in between. CDR1 is KGHSH, CDR2 LQKENI, per germline. DNA of the CDR3: TGTGCCAGCTCACCAGAAGGGGCACGGCAGCCCCAGCATTTT. This translates into CASSPEGARQPQHF.

The sample holds one count of this clone. Within the sample, other DNA sequences also encode this same CDR3. This rearrangement joins TRBV27 to TRBJ1-5; D gene ambiguous. Germline V CDR1 and CDR2: MNHEY, SMNVEV (reference sequence). The length of the CDR3 is 13 residues. Trimming removed 4 bases from V and 0 bases from J, with 4 bases in between. The CDR3 DNA is TGTGCCAGCAGTTCGGATAGCAATCAGCCCCAGCATTTT. It codes for CASSSDSNQPQHF.

In the case of this clone: Different DNA sequences within this sample yield the same CDR3. The rearrangement uses TRBV30 and TRBJ2-7, with unresolved D. V lost 2 bases to trimming and J lost 3 bases, with 5 bases between them. Germline assignment: CDR1 GTSNPN and CDR2 SVGIG (reference sequence). This CDR3 spans 11 amino acids. The CDR3 DNA sequence: TGTGCCTGGAGTCACTACTACGAGCAGTACTTC. This sequence encodes CAWSHYYEQYF.

The genes are TRBV28 and TRBJ1-3; D is unresolved. Trimming stripped 1 base from V and 1 base from J, with 14 bases between. The CDR3 has 17 amino acids. The V gene's germline CDR1 is MDHEN and CDR2 SYDVKM. The CDR3 here is CASSLFTSTFSGNTIYF. The CDR3 nucleotides are TGTGCCAGCAGTTTATTTACATCGACTTTTTCTGGAAACACCATATATTTT.

About this clone itself: Just one base apart from a much larger clone, this may be a read error. The sample carries other DNA sequences with the same CDR3. This chain uses TRBV7-2 with TRBJ2-5; D unclear. Trimming removed 1 base at V and 4 bases at J, with 1 base between. The CDR3 loop spans 11 amino acids. Looked up from germline, CDR1 is SGHTA and CDR2 is FQGNSA. The CDR3 region is CASSLVETQYF. CDR3 DNA sequence: TGTGCCAGCAGCTTAGTAGAGACCCAGTACTTC.

The rearrangement joins TRBV5-8 to TRBJ1-5; the D is unclear. Germline-derived CDR1 and CDR2 are SGHTS and YDEGEE. The V gene lost 2 bases and the J gene lost 11 bases, with 17 bases spanning the gap. The CDR3 length is 14 residues. The CDR3 DNA is TGTGCCAGCAGCTTTTTAGACGGGTTTTCGACCCAGCATTTT. Protein sequence: CASSFLDGFSTQHF. Together with reference TRBV5-8 and TRBJ1-5, the CDR3 gives the full variable domain: EAGVTQSPTHLIKTRGQQATLRCSPISGHTSVYWYQQALGLGLQFLLWYDEGEERNRGNFPPRFSGRQFPNYSSELNVNALELEDSALYLCASSFLDGFSTQHFGDGTRLSIL.

On this clone: The sample holds other DNA sequences that translate to the same CDR3. The chain links TRBV7-7 to TRBJ2-3; D unclear. The germline V and J ends were trimmed by 3 bases and 3 bases, with 7 bases remaining between them. The CDR3 is 13 residues long. Per germline, CDR1 SSHAT and CDR2 FNYEAQ (reference sequence). CDR3 loop: CASSFTGTDTQYF. CDR3 DNA: TGTGCCAGCAGCTTCACCGGGACAGATACGCAGTATTTT.

The rearrangement joins TRBV18 to TRBJ2-7; 8 nucleotides line up with TRBD1. Germline assignment: CDR1 KGHSH and CDR2 LQKENI. Trimming removed 5 bases from V and 6 bases from J; junction bases left unmatched: 9. The CDR3 contains 14 residues. The CDR3 DNA follows: TGTGCCAGCTCAACGGGGACAGGCCGGGCCGAGCAGTACTTC. This gives the protein CASSTGTGRAEQYF.

This clone was detected only a few times. V is TRBV10-1 and J is TRBJ2-5; D ambiguous. Germline values: CDR1 WNHNN, CDR2 SYGVQD (reference sequence). Trimming pared 6 bases from V and 7 bases from J, leaving 9 bases between. CDR3 size: 11 residues. CDR3 DNA sequence: TGCGCCAGCAGACCTGGATCGACCCAGTACTTC. Its protein product is CASRPGSTQYF.

The CDR3: CASSVRDRVGEKLFF. The DNA of the CDR3 is TGTGCCAGCAGTGTCCGGGACAGGGTGGGTGAAAAACTGTTTTTT. The V gene is TRBV6-5, the J gene TRBJ1-4; 9 bases align to TRBD1. From germline, CDR1 is MNHEY and CDR2 SVGAGI. The CDR3 totals 15 residues. V shed 5 bases and J 7 bases; nucleotides not matched to a gene: 8.

The chain's CDR3 is CASSAPPGQGALNTEAFF. In DNA, the CDR3 is TGTGCCAGCAGCGCGCCTCCGGGACAGGGGGCACTGAACACTGAAGCTTTCTTT. The rearrangement uses TRBV5-6 and TRBJ1-1; 12 nucleotides line up with TRBD1. This CDR3 comprises 18 residues. In germline, CDR1 is SGHDT, CDR2 YYEEEE. V gave up 4 bases and J gave up 0 bases; unmatched junction bases: 10.

This clone occurred a few times. The chain carries TRBV25-1 and TRBJ1-1; D possibly corresponds to TRBD1 (5 bases). Germline loops: CDR1 MGHDK, CDR2 SYGVNS. Trimming left V 3 bases short and J 1 base short, with 12 bases between. CDR3 length equals 15 residues. The CDR3, as DNA: TGTGCCAGCAGTGACCCCGCCCAGGGGAACACTGAAGCTTTCTTT. Its protein is CASSDPAQGNTEAFF.

This clone has a count of ten or more. Other DNA sequences within the sample encode an identical CDR3. This chain connects TRBV6-5 to TRBJ1-2; a weak D match, TRBD1 (5 bases). The CDR3 contains 14 residues. Trimming took 2 bases from V and 4 from J, leaving 11 bases between them. Germline values: CDR1 MNHEY, CDR2 SVGAGI. CDR3 in amino acids: CASSYGGQPYGYTF. Here the CDR3 DNA reads TGTGCCAGCAGTTACGGGGGTCAGCCCTATGGCTACACCTTC.

This chain links TRBV19 with TRBJ2-3; D may be TRBD1 or TRBD2 (6 bases each). V lost 4 bases and J 2 bases, leaving 13 bases between the germline ends. The germline gives CDR1 LNHDA, CDR2 SQIVND (reference sequence). The CDR3 is 15 amino acids. For the CDR3, the DNA is TGTGCCAGTAGTAATCGAGGGGGGAACACAGATACGCAGTATTTT. The encoded protein is CASSNRGGNTDTQYF.

The chain uses TRBV19 and TRBJ1-5, with D perhaps TRBD1 (5 bases). This CDR3 has 15 residues. Looked up from germline, CDR1 is LNHDA and CDR2 is SQIVND (reference sequence). Trimming took off 10 bases at V and 0 bases at J, with 16 bases between the two ends. CDR3 amino acids: CATLPRGGSNQPQHF. In nucleotides, the CDR3 is TGTGCCACCCTACCGCGGGGGGGTAGCAATCAGCCCCAGCATTTT.

The rearrangement joins TRBV27 to TRBJ2-7; D might be TRBD1 (6 bases). The CDR3 length is 14 residues. V was clipped by 5 bases and J by 3 bases, with 14 bases between them. Looked up from germline, CDR1 is MNHEY and CDR2 is SMNVEV (reference sequence). In DNA, the CDR3 is TGTGCCAGCAGTGCCGACAGGTACATCTACGAGCAGTACTTC. It codes for CASSADRYIYEQYF.

This CDR3 is CASSDSLGAQYF. The CDR3 region has the DNA TGTGCCAGCAGTGATTCCTTAGGGGCGCAGTATTTT. V gene TRBV25-1 combines with J gene TRBJ2-3; the D gene is possibly TRBD1 (5 bases). Germline CDR1 and CDR2: MGHDK and SYGVNS. V lost 3 bases to trimming and J lost 10 bases, with 11 bases between them. The CDR3 consists of 12 residues.

The gene calls are TRBV28 and TRBJ2-7; 9 bases fit TRBD1. The CDR3 is 15 amino acids. Per the germline V gene, CDR1 is MDHEN and CDR2 is SYDVKM. V gave up 4 bases and J gave up 6 bases; unmatched junction bases: 10. CDR3 protein: CASSSPDRGGGEQYF. CDR3 nucleotides: TGTGCCAGCAGTTCCCCGGACAGGGGAGGTGGCGAGCAGTACTTC.